Shown below are 27 T cell receptor beta chains from a single sample sequenced in a study of blood T cell repertoires in COVID-19 (dated by TCRdb to 2018 to 2021). Library method: the immunoSEQ multiplex PCR assay. TCRdb provides this immuneACCESS table in a form limited to in-frame rearrangements. Some clones are lacking; in checked studies, under half of them reflect an unresolved V gene, and why the rest are absent is not known. This sample has approximately 250,000 clones in its table, and around 86% of those were observed once. The ten largest clonotypes hold roughly 2.3% of the sample. Sequenced: peripheral blood. Every receptor here comes from a man aged 25-45 years who had recovered from COVID-19.

V usage is TRBV12-3 or TRBV12-4 and J usage is TRBJ2-1; 7 bases are a match to TRBD1. CDR3 length: 13 residues. J was trimmed by 12 bases and V by 7 bases; bases with no gene match: 12. CDR3 coding DNA: TGTGCCAGCACGGGACAGACCCATTGGGGGCAGTTCTTC. This sequence encodes CASTGQTHWGQFF.

The chain recombines TRBV29-1 with TRBJ2-6, with a possible D match to TRBD1 (6 bases). This CDR3 is 16 amino acids long. Germline values: CDR1 SQVTM, CDR2 ANQGSEA. The ends were cut back, 3 bases at V and 0 bases at J, with 12 bases in the middle. The CDR3 loop is CSVDNGQRSGANVLTF. DNA for the CDR3: TGCAGCGTTGATAACGGACAGCGCTCTGGGGCCAACGTCCTGACTTTC.

The rearrangement uses TRBV5-1 and TRBJ2-1; 8 nucleotides line up with TRBD2. The V and J ends lost 5 bases and 2 bases, in that order; junction bases with no gene match: 12. The CDR3 extends over 17 amino acids. The V gene's germline CDR1 is SGHRS and CDR2 YFSETQ. The CDR3 loop is CASSLRGVAQAYNEQFF. CDR3 in DNA: TGCGCCAGCAGTTTGCGGGGGGTGGCACAAGCCTACAATGAGCAGTTCTTC.

The CDR3 nucleotides are TGTGCCAGCAGTGACTCCGGGGGGGCCTCTCAGTTCTTC. Translated, it gives CASSDSGGASQFF. The J gene is TRBJ2-1, the V gene TRBV6-4, with TRBD2 identical over 8 bases. This CDR3 spans 13 amino acids. Trimming at V came to 0 bases and at J to 13 bases, leaving 5 bases not matched to a gene. Looked up from germline, CDR1 is MRHNA and CDR2 is SNTAGT.

The rearrangement joins TRBV12-3 or TRBV12-4 to TRBJ1-5; the D gene is possibly TRBD1 (5 bases). With 2 bases removed from V and 5 bases from J, the gap between germline ends came to 7 bases. The CDR3 is 13 amino acids. The CDR3 DNA reads as TGTGCCAGCAGTTTAAAAGGGGATCAGCCCCAGCATTTT. Its translation: CASSLKGDQPQHF.

The sample holds one count of this clone. The CDR3 DNA reads TGTGCCAGCAGATACAGGGGCGAGTGGAACTATGGCTACACCTTC. This gives the protein CASRYRGEWNYGYTF. The chain joins TRBV27 to TRBJ1-2; TRBD1 matches at 7 bases. Germline V lookup: CDR1 MNHEY, CDR2 SMNVEV (reference sequence). CDR3 length: 15 residues. The trim removed 6 bases at V and 2 bases at J, leaving 9 bases unmatched.

This clone was detected once. The chain joins TRBV19 to TRBJ2-7, with 10 positions matching TRBD1. The CDR3 spans 13 residues. The germline CDR1 and CDR2 sequences are LNHDA and SQIVND (reference sequence). Trimming removed 6 bases from V and 6 bases from J; junction bases left unmatched: 5. CDR3 sequence reads: CASSEGQGIEQYF. As DNA, the CDR3 is TGTGCCAGTAGCGAGGGACAGGGGATCGAGCAGTACTTC.

This chain joins TRBV5-1 and TRBJ2-7; TRBD1 aligns across 9 bases. Germline V CDR1 and CDR2: SGHRS, YFSETQ. J gave up 3 bases and V 4 bases, and 8 bases lay outside the gene matches. The CDR3 runs 15 residues. The CDR3 coding sequence is TGCGCCAGCAGCGGCCGGACAGGGGTAGGCTACGAGCAGTACTTC. It specifies CASSGRTGVGYEQYF.

This clone was detected a few times. The chain couples TRBV28 to TRBJ2-2, with 7 bases identical to TRBD2. The CDR3 spans 15 residues. V shed 5 bases, J shed 6 bases, and the junction held 9 bases outside the gene matches. Germline loops: CDR1 MDHEN, CDR2 SYDVKM. The CDR3 DNA reads TGTGCCAGCAGTCCGCAGCGGGGTCGGTCCGGGGAGCTGTTTTTT. The encoded protein is CASSPQRGRSGELFF.

This chain connects TRBV20-1 to TRBJ1-2; D gene ambiguous. V lost 3 bases, J lost 6 bases, and 8 bases lay in between. CDR3 length: 11 amino acids. Germline loops: CDR1 DFQATT, CDR2 SNEGSKA (reference sequence). CDR3 in amino acids: CSARGLDGYTF. The CDR3 DNA reads as TGCAGTGCTAGGGGCCTGGATGGCTACACCTTC.

V gene TRBV6-2 or TRBV6-3 combines with J gene TRBJ1-5; the match to TRBD1 covers 7 bases. This CDR3 has 17 amino acids. Germline CDR1 is MNHEY and CDR2 is SVGEGT. V lost 4 bases to trimming and J lost 5 bases; unmatched junction nucleotides: 14. The CDR3 region has the DNA TGTGCCAGCAGTTCCCCAACTCTCGACAGGGCATATCAGCCCCAGCATTTT. It encodes CASSSPTLDRAYQPQHF.

The V and J genes are TRBV19 and TRBJ1-1; tentative D call: TRBD1 (6 bases). The V and J ends lost 4 bases and 6 bases respectively, with 12 bases between them. The CDR3 spans 13 residues. From germline, CDR1 is LNHDA and CDR2 SQIVND (reference sequence). The CDR3 is CASSKRDNAEAFF. CDR3 DNA: TGTGCCAGTAGTAAGCGGGACAATGCTGAAGCTTTCTTT.

The chain links TRBV14 to TRBJ1-2, with TRBD1 matching over 10 bases. Germline V gives CDR1 SGHDN, CDR2 FVKESK. CDR3 size: 15 residues. J was trimmed by 4 bases and V by 4 bases; bases with no gene match: 6. CDR3 amino acids: CASSPGTGVLYGYTF. In DNA form, the CDR3 reads TGTGCCAGCAGCCCCGGGACAGGGGTGCTCTATGGCTACACCTTC.

The chain employs TRBV6-5 and TRBJ1-2; the D gene is possibly TRBD1 (5 bases). The CDR3 is made up of 12 amino acids. Trimming removed 1 base at V and 7 bases at J, with 7 bases between. In germline, CDR1 is MNHEY, CDR2 SVGAGI. CDR3 sequence reads: CASSYFGGGYTF. CDR3 bases: TGTGCCAGCAGTTACTTCGGGGGTGGCTACACCTTC.

This clone was seen more than once but under ten times. The chain employs TRBV11-3 and TRBJ2-7; tentatively, D is TRBD1 (6 bases). Germline-derived CDR1 and CDR2 are SGHNT and YENEEA. Trimming took off 3 bases at V and 2 bases at J, with 11 bases between the two ends. The CDR3 has 14 residues. The CDR3 DNA sequence: TGTGCCAGCAGCTTGGAACACAGGGCCTACGAGCAGTACTTC. As protein: CASSLEHRAYEQYF. Full variable domain (rest looked up from reference TRBV11-3 and TRBJ2-7): EAGVVQSPRYKIIEKKQPVAFWCNPISGHNTLYWYLQNLGQGPELLIRYENEEAVDDSQLPKDRFSAERLKGVDSTLKIQPAELGDSAVYLCASSLEHRAYEQYFGPGTRLTVT.

This chain connects TRBV3-1 (or the pseudogene TRBV3-2) to TRBJ1-4; D may be TRBD1 (5 bases). Germline V gene data show CDR1 as LGHDT and CDR2 as YNNKEL (reference sequence). This CDR3 is 15 amino acids long. The ends were cut back, 0 bases at V and 3 bases at J, with 8 bases in the middle. In nucleotides, the CDR3 is TGTGCCAGCAGCCAAGATGGGGCGGCTAATGAAAAACTGTTTTTT. Translating gives CASSQDGAANEKLFF.

The chain has TRBV9 and TRBJ1-1, with 8 bases lining up with TRBD1. The ends lost 0 bases at V and 1 base at J; junction bases unmatched: 8. Germline CDR1 reads SGDLS; CDR2 reads YYNGEE. CDR3 length: 17 residues. The DNA of the CDR3 is TGTGCCAGCAGCGTAGTTATGACAGGGGCGCAGAACACTGAAGCTTTCTTT. It specifies CASSVVMTGAQNTEAFF. Variable domain in full (rest from reference TRBV9 and TRBJ1-1): DSGVTQTPKHLITATGQRVTLRCSPRSGDLSVYWYQQSLDQGLQFLIQYYNGEERAKGNILERFSAQQFPDLHSELNLSSLELGDSALYFCASSVVMTGAQNTEAFFGQGTRLTVV.

This clone was counted a single time. J is TRBJ2-3 and V is TRBV7-6; 10 bases are shared with TRBD1. With 5 bases clipped from V and 1 base from J, the junction kept 6 bases outside the gene matches. The CDR3 sequence is 16 residues long. Germline CDR1 and CDR2: SGHVS and FNYEAQ. The DNA for the CDR3 is TGTGCCAGCAGCATACGTGGGACAGGGGGCACAGATACGCAGTATTTT. It is translated as CASSIRGTGGTDTQYF.

The V call is TRBV4-3, the J call TRBJ1-2; D remains unclear. V was trimmed by 3 bases and J by 4 bases, leaving 12 bases between them. Looked up from germline, CDR1 is LGHNA and CDR2 is YSLEER. The CDR3 runs to 14 residues. CDR3 sequence: CASSQVDKIYGYTF. Written as DNA, the CDR3 is TGCGCCAGCAGCCAGGTTGACAAGATCTATGGCTACACCTTC.

The rearrangement uses TRBV7-9 and TRBJ2-5; D possibly corresponds to TRBD1 (6 bases). The CDR3 length is 13 residues. Trimming removed 7 bases from V and 4 bases from J, with 13 bases in between. CDR1 is SEHNR and CDR2 is FQNEAQ in the germline V gene (reference sequence). The CDR3 nucleotides read TGTGCCAGCATCCGCACAGGGTTAGAGACCCAGTACTTC. Its protein product is CASIRTGLETQYF.

The chain employs TRBV6-5 and TRBJ2-7; D is possibly TRBD2 (5 bases). Germline V lookup: CDR1 MNHEY, CDR2 SVGAGI. The V end was cut by 6 bases, the J end by 1 base, with 16 bases between. The CDR3 is made up of 15 amino acids. The CDR3 region is CASRAGIRGSYEQYF. CDR3 in DNA: TGTGCCAGCAGGGCGGGCATTAGAGGATCCTACGAGCAGTACTTC.

The chain joins TRBV6-1 to TRBJ2-5, with 13 bases fitting TRBD2. In germline, CDR1 is MNHNS, CDR2 SASEGT. With V trimmed by 0 bases and J by 2 bases, 3 bases remained unmatched. The CDR3 length is 17 residues. CDR3 in DNA: TGTGCCAGCAGTGAAGCTCCGACTAGCGGGGGGCAAGAGACCCAGTACTTC. Its protein is CASSEAPTSGGQETQYF.

The chain links TRBV29-1 to TRBJ2-5, with TRBD2 identical over 9 bases. With V trimmed by 4 bases and J by 4 bases, 4 bases remained unmatched. The CDR3 is made up of 13 amino acids. CDR1 is SQVTM, CDR2 ANQGSEA, per germline. The CDR3 spells CSVVASGVETQYF. CDR3 in DNA: TGCAGCGTTGTTGCTAGCGGGGTAGAGACCCAGTACTTC.

The rearrangement uses TRBV19 and TRBJ1-1, with a possible D match to TRBD1 (5 bases). Trimming took off 7 bases at V and 13 bases at J, with 22 bases between the two ends. CDR1 is LNHDA, CDR2 SQIVND, per germline (reference sequence). The CDR3 length is 13 residues. CDR3 nucleotides: TGTGCCAGTATTGACGGGGGGTCTGGGGGAGGTTTCTTT. This gives the protein CASIDGGSGGGFF.

The rearrangement links TRBV7-2 to TRBJ2-3; no clear D gene. This CDR3 contains 12 residues. Trimming left V 5 bases short and J 2 bases short, with 5 bases between. Per germline, CDR1 SGHTA and CDR2 FQGNSA. The CDR3 region has the DNA TGTGCCAGCAGCCCTTTCACAGATACGCAGTATTTT. Encoded protein: CASSPFTDTQYF.

The chain combines TRBV7-9 with TRBJ1-1; no definite D call. The germline V gene has CDR1 SEHNR and CDR2 FQNEAQ (reference sequence). CDR3 length equals 13 residues. Trimming took off 7 bases at V and 7 bases at J, with 16 bases between the two ends. The CDR3 coding sequence is TGTGCCAGCAATCTCGCGCAGGCTCTTGAAGCTTTCTTT. It yields the protein CASNLAQALEAFF. Based on the CDR3 plus reference TRBV7-9 and TRBJ1-1, the full variable domain is DTGVSQNPRHKITKRGQNVTFRCDPISEHNRLYWYRQTLGQGPEFLTYFQNEAQLEKSRLLSDRFSAERPKGSFSTLEIQRTEQGDSAMYLCASNLAQALEAFFGQGTRLTVV.

The rearrangement uses TRBV6-5 and TRBJ1-5; D not certain. Deletions cut 7 bases from V and 7 bases from J, with 17 bases between. CDR1 is MNHEY and CDR2 is SVGAGI in the germline V gene. The CDR3 spans 14 residues. The CDR3 DNA is TGTGCCAGCAATTATCCCGGGGAAGGACAGCCCCAGCATTTT. It is translated as CASNYPGEGQPQHF.